A single sample is the source of the 10 T cell receptor beta chains below, sequenced in a study of control samples from healthy donors and cancer patients. Repertoires were generated with immunoSEQ multiplex PCR, while TCRdb's copy carries only in-frame clones and drops some. The sample contains about 150,000 clones, about 86% of which appear only once. The sample comprised blood. These receptors all come from a man between 18 and 29 years old in good health.

This clone was counted only a few times. V usage is TRBV28 and J usage is TRBJ1-5, with 8 bases matching TRBD1. Germline V gene data show CDR1 as MDHEN and CDR2 as SYDVKM. The CDR3 contains 15 residues. The J segment lost 3 bases and the V segment lost 4 bases, leaving 5 bases of the junction unmatched. CDR3 region: CASSSGGANNQPQHF. CDR3 coding DNA: TGTGCCAGCAGTTCAGGGGGCGCGAACAATCAGCCCCAGCATTTT.

The chain is built from TRBV20-1 and TRBJ2-1, with 13 nucleotides matching TRBD2. With V trimmed by 3 bases and J by 6 bases, 5 bases remained unmatched. CDR1 and CDR2 (germline): DFQATT, SNEGSKA (reference sequence). The CDR3 loop spans 15 amino acids. CDR3 nucleotides: TGCAGTGCTAGTACCGGGACTAGCGGGGTCAATGAGCAGTTCTTC. This codes for CSASTGTSGVNEQFF.

The gene calls are TRBV7-6 and TRBJ1-5; possibly TRBD1 for D (6 bases). Per the germline V gene, CDR1 is SGHVS and CDR2 is FNYEAQ. This CDR3 has 15 residues. V gave up 5 bases and J gave up 4 bases, with 15 bases separating them. In nucleotides, the CDR3 is TGTGCCAGCAGCCCGGGGGGGCTAGGAAATCAGCCCCAGCATTTT. Amino acids: CASSPGGLGNQPQHF.

The rearrangement joins TRBV7-9 to TRBJ2-2, with 10 bases fitting TRBD1. V was pared by 5 bases and J by 5 bases, with 5 bases of the junction left unmatched. Germline CDR1 SEHNR, CDR2 FQNEAQ (reference sequence). The CDR3 length is 15 residues. The CDR3 here is CASSRDRGQTGELFF. The CDR3 DNA reads as TGTGCCAGCAGCAGAGACAGGGGGCAGACCGGGGAGCTGTTTTTT.

The chain recombines TRBV20-1 with TRBJ1-2, with 7 bases aligning to TRBD1. In germline, CDR1 is DFQATT, CDR2 SNEGSKA (reference sequence). Losses at the gene ends were 3 bases for V and 5 bases for J; bases not matched to a gene: 3. This CDR3 is 12 amino acids long. CDR3 in amino acids: CSASGDRYGYTF. Here the CDR3 DNA reads TGCAGTGCTAGTGGGGACAGATATGGCTACACCTTC.

This CDR3 is CASSDSGGWPEQYF. CDR3 sequence (DNA): TGTGCCAGCAGTGATTCCGGGGGTTGGCCCGAGCAGTACTTC. The chain uses TRBV6-4 and TRBJ2-7; D possibly corresponds to TRBD2 (6 bases). Looked up from germline, CDR1 is MRHNA and CDR2 is SNTAGT. The V end was cut by 3 bases, the J end by 6 bases, with 15 bases between. The CDR3 covers 14 residues.

This chain links TRBV10-3 with TRBJ1-1; no definite D call. This CDR3 has 13 residues. Germline V gene data show CDR1 as ENHRY and CDR2 as SYGVKD. V lost 11 bases to trimming and J lost 4 bases, with 17 bases between them. As DNA, the CDR3 is TGTGCCGTTTCCACCGAGGTCGGCACTGAAGCTTTCTTT. Protein: CAVSTEVGTEAFF.

The genes are TRBV28 and TRBJ2-5; 8 nucleotides line up with TRBD2. Germline lookup yields CDR1 MDHEN and CDR2 SYDVKM. This CDR3 has 17 amino acids. Unmatched junction bases numbered 15, after V lost 5 bases and J lost 4 bases. The CDR3 bases are TGTGCCAGCAGTCAATCCCCTTTTTCGGGGGGGGGAGAGACCCAGTACTTC. This codes for CASSQSPFSGGGETQYF.

This chain links TRBV6-2 or TRBV6-3 with TRBJ2-7; 11 bases line up with TRBD1. The germline gives CDR1 MNHEY, CDR2 SVGEGT. CDR3 length: 15 amino acids. V was pared by 2 bases and J by 3 bases, with 3 bases of the junction left unmatched. CDR3 DNA: TGTGCCAGCAGTTACGACGGGACAGGGGGCTACGAGCAGTACTTC. It translates to CASSYDGTGGYEQYF.

V gene TRBV30 combines with J gene TRBJ2-7; possible D gene TRBD1, 6 bases. Trimming shortened V by 2 bases and J by 9 bases, and 17 bases separated the two germline ends. Per germline, CDR1 GTSNPN and CDR2 SVGIG (reference sequence). The CDR3 runs 13 residues. The CDR3 sequence: CAWSSQGRGGQYF. CDR3 nucleotides: TGTGCCTGGAGTTCGCAGGGGCGAGGTGGGCAGTACTTC.